This T cell receptor (beta chain) was captured by sequencing in a study of T-cell reconstitution after alpha-beta-depleted transplantation in children. Whole-study findings and limits: T-cell counts and diversity at one year post-transplant came mainly from newly produced T cells. About two months after transplant, alpha-beta T cells reportedly came from several hundred expanded graft clones.

V gave up 4 bases and J gave up 0 bases; unmatched junction bases: 6. This CDR3 is 18 amino acids long. Per germline, CDR1 SGHRS and CDR2 YFSETQ. Worth noting for this clonotype: Its antigen is not identified.

TCRbeta library construction was performed incorporating unique molecular identifiers. One entry per CDR3 protein results from TCRdb running MiXCR on the PCR reads. The sample records some 600,000 distinct CDR3 sequences, 10% to 15% being singletons. This TCR derives from a male patient under 18 who had a stem cell transplant for acute myeloid leukemia, so the T cells may come from the graft donor. Source: PBMCs, mostly from graft donor cells, taken 360 days after TCRalphabeta/CD19-depleted stem cell transplant. The V call is TRBV5-1, the J call TRBJ2-1; 14 positions match TRBD2. This chain's CDR3 is CASSLGLAGGLSYNEQFF. CDR3 DNA sequence: TGCGCCAGCAGCCTCGGACTAGCGGGAGGACTCTCCTACAATGAGCAGTTCTTC.